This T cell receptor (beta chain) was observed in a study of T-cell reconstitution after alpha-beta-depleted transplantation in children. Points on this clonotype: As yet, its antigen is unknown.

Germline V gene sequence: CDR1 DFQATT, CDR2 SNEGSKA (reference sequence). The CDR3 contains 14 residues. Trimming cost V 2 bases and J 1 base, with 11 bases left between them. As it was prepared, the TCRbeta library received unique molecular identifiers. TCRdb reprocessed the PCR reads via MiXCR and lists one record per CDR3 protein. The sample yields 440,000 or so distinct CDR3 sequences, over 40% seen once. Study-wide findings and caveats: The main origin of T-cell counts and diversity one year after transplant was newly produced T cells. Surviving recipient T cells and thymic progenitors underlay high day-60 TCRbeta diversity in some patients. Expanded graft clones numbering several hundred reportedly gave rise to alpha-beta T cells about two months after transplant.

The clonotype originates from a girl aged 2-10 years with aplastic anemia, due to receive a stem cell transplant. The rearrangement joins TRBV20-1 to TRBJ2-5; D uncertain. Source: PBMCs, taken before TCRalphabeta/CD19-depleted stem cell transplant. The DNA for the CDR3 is TGCAGTGCTAGAAGGCTCAATGCCCAAGAGACCCAGTACTTC. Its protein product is CSARRLNAQETQYF.